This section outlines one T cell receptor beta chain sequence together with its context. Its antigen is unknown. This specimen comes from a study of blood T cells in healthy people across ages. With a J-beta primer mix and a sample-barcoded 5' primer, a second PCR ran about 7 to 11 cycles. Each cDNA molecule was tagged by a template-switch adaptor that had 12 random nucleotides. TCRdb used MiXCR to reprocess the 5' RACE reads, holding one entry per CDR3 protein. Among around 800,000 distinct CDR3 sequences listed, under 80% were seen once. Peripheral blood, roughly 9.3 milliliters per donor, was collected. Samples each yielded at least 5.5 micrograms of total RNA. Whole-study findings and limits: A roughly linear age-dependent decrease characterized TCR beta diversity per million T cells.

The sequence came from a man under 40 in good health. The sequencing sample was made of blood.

Written as DNA, the CDR3 is TGTGCCAGCTCACCAGTACTAGCGGGGGGATACGAGCAGTACTTC. Its protein product is CASSPVLAGGYEQYF. The chain has TRBV18 and TRBJ2-7, with 12 bases fitting TRBD2. Trimming took 2 bases from V and 4 from J; bases not matched to a gene: 3. CDR1 KGHSH and CDR2 LQKENI come from the germline V gene. The CDR3 is 15 amino acids.